This TCR beta chain came from a study of T cells in Graves' hyperthyroidism and ophthalmopathy. Looking at the study overall: The blood sample was taken at first diagnosis, before treatment began.

The table lists this clonotype with many counts. Its antigen is still unknown. The study's findings and limits: From stable hyperthyroidism, ophthalmopathy was separated by a 13 V-J model. Model predictions of ophthalmopathy came a median approximately 6.5 months before onset. The blood repertoire included most of the expanded thyroid clonotypes above 0.001.

V shed 5 bases and J 4 bases; nucleotides not matched to a gene: 6. The CDR3 is 16 amino acids. Per germline, CDR1 SGHVS and CDR2 FQNEAQ. Template material for amplifying TCR beta CDR3 regions consisted of RNA transcripts. With the HTBI primer set, the TCR CDR3 went through a first round of RT-PCR. From the multiplex PCR reads, TCRdb called clonotypes with MiXCR, one entry per CDR3 protein. The sample contains hundreds of thousands of distinct CDR3 sequences, 35% to 45% of which appear only once. The chain recombines TRBV7-8 with TRBJ2-5; 14 bases line up with TRBD2. The source material was blood. This receptor was identified in a man younger than 35 with Graves' hyperthyroidism. The CDR3 loop reads CASSMGLAGVGETQYF. The CDR3 coding sequence is TGTGCCAGCAGCATGGGACTAGCGGGAGTCGGAGAGACCCAGTACTTC.